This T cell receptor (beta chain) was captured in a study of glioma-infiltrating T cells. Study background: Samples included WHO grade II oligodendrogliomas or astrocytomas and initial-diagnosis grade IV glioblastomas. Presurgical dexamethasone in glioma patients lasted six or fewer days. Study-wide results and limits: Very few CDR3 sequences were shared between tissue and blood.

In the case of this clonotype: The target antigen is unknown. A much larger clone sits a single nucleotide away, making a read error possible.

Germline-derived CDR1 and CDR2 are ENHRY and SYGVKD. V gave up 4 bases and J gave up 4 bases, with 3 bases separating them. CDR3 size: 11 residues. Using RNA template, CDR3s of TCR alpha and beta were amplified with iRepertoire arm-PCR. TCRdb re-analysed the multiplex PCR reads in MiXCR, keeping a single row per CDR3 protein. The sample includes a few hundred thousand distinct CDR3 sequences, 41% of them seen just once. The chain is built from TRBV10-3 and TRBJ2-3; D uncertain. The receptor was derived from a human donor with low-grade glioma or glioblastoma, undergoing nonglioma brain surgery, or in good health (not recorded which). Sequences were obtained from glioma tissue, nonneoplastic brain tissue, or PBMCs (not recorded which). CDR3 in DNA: TGTGCCATCAGTGCCGCAGATACGCAGTATTTT. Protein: CAISAADTQYF.